The text below deals with one T cell receptor (beta chain). Its antigen has not been determined. No base quality values were provided; no much bigger clone lies one nucleotide off. The CDR3 regions of human TCRbeta chains were analyzed by immunosequencing. The source study handled its data this way. Repertoire TCRs were checked for matches against a reference library of SARS-CoV-2-specific TCRs that had been generated using the MIRA antigen-specificity platform. Breadth was defined as the fraction of unique TCRs that were SARS-CoV-2-associated. Depth was defined as the fraction of total T cells that were SARS-CoV-2-associated. Using the MIRA data, each spike-specific TCR was mapped to the spike region that the TCR reacts to and placed in a CD4 or CD8 class. Log10-transformed breadth and depth values were compared by one-way ANOVA with Sidak's multiple comparisons tests. TCRdb carries this immuneACCESS record with in-frame sequences only. Its versions omit some clonotypes, under half of them owing to an unresolved V gene in the studies checked, with the rest unexplained. The DNA gave D and trimming, while V, J and clone size come from that table. In all, the sample holds some 110,000 clones, and more than 70% of those were seen once. Approximately 3.4% of the sample is held by the ten biggest clonotypes.

This specimen belongs to a study of T cell responses to AZD1222 COVID-19 vaccine (dated by TCRdb to 2020 to 2023). For the study in its entirety: A total of just over 230 trial participants underwent TCR sequencing, of whom nearly 210 had received two doses of AZD1222 and some 25 had received two doses of the MenACWY control vaccine. Trial participants were enrolled by age into 18-55, 56-69 and 70-plus year subgroups, with about 150, 28 and 57 TCR-sequenced participants respectively. Summary of the overall study and its limitations: The vaccine-associated CD4 TCRs covered the entire spike protein, and the dominant responses fell in regions 160-218 and 743-854. Epitopes outside the regions mutated in the B.1.351 and B.1.1.7 variants were reportedly recognized by nearly half of the unique spike-specific TCRs. The 56-69-year group was small, and its depth increase did not reach significance, likely because of low power. No day 14 peak-response samples were available, so repertoires were characterized only after the peak T cell response. Participants were mostly white British, with more females than males. The authors suggested clonal diversity may have been underestimated. Conclusions about previously exposed vaccinees are limited, since just 6 or 7 AZD1222 recipients were seropositive for SARS-CoV-2 at baseline. After two AZD1222 doses, spike-specific TCR breadth and depth were significantly higher than at day 0 and than in MenACWY recipients.

Explained via the paper, the time point label denotes: about 28 days (+/-7) after the second vaccine dose. AZD1222 recipients given second doses at about 4 weeks or at about 12 weeks were pooled, since spike-specific TCR depth and breadth were not found to differ between the two schedules. Vaccinee samples were obtained from the UK trials COV001 and COV002, which included a single-blind randomized controlled phase 2/3 trial of AZD1222 (ChAdOx1 nCoV-19) in healthy adults. For TCRbeta chain sequencing, PBMC samples were collected from trial participants at day 0 and at day 28 after the second dose. This receptor was taken from an adult who received the AZD1222 COVID-19 vaccine. The specimen was peripheral blood, collected 28 days after the second AZD1222 dose.

The CDR3: CSVEISSGKFTDTQYF. The DNA sequence is given as TGCAGCGTTGAAATCTCTAGCGGGAAATTCACAGATACGCAGTATTTT. The chain links TRBV29-1 with TRBJ2-3; 9 of the junction bases match TRBD2. From the cysteine through the phenylalanine, the CDR3 covers 16 amino acids. Only CDR3 DNA remains: 48 bases, in frame from the first base. V has 2 bases trimmed and J has 2 bases trimmed; junction bases matching no gene number 8. CDR1 and CDR2 are drawn from the germline V gene: SQVTM, ANQGSEA.